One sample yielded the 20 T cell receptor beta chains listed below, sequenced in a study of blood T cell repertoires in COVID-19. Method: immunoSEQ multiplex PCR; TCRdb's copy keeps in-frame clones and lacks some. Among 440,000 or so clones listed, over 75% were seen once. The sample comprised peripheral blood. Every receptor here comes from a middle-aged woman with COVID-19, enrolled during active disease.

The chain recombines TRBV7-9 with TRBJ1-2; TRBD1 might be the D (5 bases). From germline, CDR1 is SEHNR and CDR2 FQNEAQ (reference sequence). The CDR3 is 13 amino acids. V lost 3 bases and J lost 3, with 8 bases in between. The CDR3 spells CASSFGQDYGYTF. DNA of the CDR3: TGTGCCAGCAGCTTCGGACAAGACTATGGCTACACCTTC. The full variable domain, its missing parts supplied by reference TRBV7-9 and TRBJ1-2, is DTGVSQNPRHKITKRGQNVTFRCDPISEHNRLYWYRQTLGQGPEFLTYFQNEAQLEKSRLLSDRFSAERPKGSFSTLEIQRTEQGDSAMYLCASSFGQDYGYTFGSGTRLTVV.

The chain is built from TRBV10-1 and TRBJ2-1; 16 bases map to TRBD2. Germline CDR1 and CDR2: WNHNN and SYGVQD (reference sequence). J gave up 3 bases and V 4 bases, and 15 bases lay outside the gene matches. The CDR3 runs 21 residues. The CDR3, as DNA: TGCGCCAGCAGTGTACCACCGGGACTAGCGGGAGGGTACATTCTCTACAATGAGCAGTTCTTC. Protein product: CASSVPPGLAGGYILYNEQFF.

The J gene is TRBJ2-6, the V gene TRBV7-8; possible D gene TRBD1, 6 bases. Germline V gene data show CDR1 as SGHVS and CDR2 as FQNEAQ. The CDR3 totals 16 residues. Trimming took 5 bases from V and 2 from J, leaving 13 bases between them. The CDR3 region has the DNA TGTGCCAGCAGCCAAATTACAGGGCCTGGGGCCAACGTCCTGACTTTC. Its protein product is CASSQITGPGANVLTF.

CDR3 amino acids: CASAISNQPQHF. The CDR3, as DNA: TGTGCCAGCGCTATAAGCAATCAGCCCCAGCATTTT. The V and J genes are TRBV2 and TRBJ1-5; D is ambiguous. V was cut by 8 bases and J by 1 base, with 6 bases left in between. The germline V gene has CDR1 SNHLY and CDR2 FYNNEI. This CDR3 comprises 12 residues.

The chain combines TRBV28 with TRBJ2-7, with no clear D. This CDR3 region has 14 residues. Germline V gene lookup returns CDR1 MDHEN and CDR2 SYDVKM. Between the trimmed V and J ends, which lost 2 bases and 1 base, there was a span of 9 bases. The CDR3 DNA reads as TGTGCCAGCAGTTTACAGGTAATGTCCTACGAGCAGTACTTC. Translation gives CASSLQVMSYEQYF.

The CDR3 nucleotides read TGTGCCAGCAGCGGCAGGGTAAATGAGCAGTACTTC. Its translation: CASSGRVNEQYF. The V and J genes are TRBV11-2 and TRBJ2-7, with D possibly matching TRBD1 (5 bases). V lost 5 bases and J lost 7, with 12 bases in between. CDR1 is SGHAT, CDR2 FQNNGV, per germline. The CDR3 extends over 12 amino acids.

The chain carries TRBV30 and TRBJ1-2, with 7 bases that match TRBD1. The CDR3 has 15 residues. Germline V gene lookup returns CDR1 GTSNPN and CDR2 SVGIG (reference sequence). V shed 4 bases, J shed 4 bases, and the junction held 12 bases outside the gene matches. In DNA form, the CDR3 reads TGTGCCTGGACTAAGAGTAGGGGGCGAAGCTATGGCTACACCTTC. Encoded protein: CAWTKSRGRSYGYTF.

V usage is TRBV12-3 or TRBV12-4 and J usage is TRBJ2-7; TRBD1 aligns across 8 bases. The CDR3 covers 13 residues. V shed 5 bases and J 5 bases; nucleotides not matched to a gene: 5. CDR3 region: CASSVGQGDEQYF. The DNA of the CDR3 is TGTGCCAGCAGTGTCGGACAGGGAGACGAGCAGTACTTC.

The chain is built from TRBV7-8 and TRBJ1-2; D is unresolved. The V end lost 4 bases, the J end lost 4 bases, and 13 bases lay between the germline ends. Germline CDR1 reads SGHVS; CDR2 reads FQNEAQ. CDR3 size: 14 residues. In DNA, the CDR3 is TGTGCCAGCAGCTCGGATTCGGACTCCTATGGCTACACCTTC. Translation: CASSSDSDSYGYTF.

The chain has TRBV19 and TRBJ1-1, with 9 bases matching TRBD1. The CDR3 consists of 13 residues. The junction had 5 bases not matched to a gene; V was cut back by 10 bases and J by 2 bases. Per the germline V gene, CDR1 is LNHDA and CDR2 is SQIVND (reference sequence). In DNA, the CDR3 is TGTGCCATTGGACAGGGGCAAAACACTGAAGCTTTCTTT. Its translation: CAIGQGQNTEAFF. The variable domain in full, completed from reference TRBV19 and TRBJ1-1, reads DGGITQSPKYLFRKEGQNVTLSCEQNLNHDAMYWYRQDPGQGLRLIYYSQIVNDFQKGDIAEGYSVSREKKESFPLTVTSAQKNPTAFYLCAIGQGQNTEAFFGQGTRLTVV.

The CDR3 sequence is CASSLAGDNSPLHF. The CDR3 DNA reads TGTGCCAGCAGCCTGGCAGGGGATAATTCACCCCTCCACTTT. V gene TRBV14 combines with J gene TRBJ1-6; weak D call: TRBD1 (6 bases). The CDR3 is 14 residues long. Trimming cost V 4 bases and J 5 bases, with 9 bases left between them. Germline V gene lookup returns CDR1 SGHDN and CDR2 FVKESK.

CDR3 DNA: TGTGCCATCAGGGTTGACAGGGACGAGGGTGAGCAGTTCTTC. Its protein is CAIRVDRDEGEQFF. The rearrangement uses TRBV10-3 and TRBJ2-1; 7 bases are a match to TRBD1. The CDR3 has 14 amino acids. The V gene end was trimmed by 6 bases and the J gene end by 9 bases; junction bases not matched to a gene: 11. The germline gives CDR1 ENHRY, CDR2 SYGVKD.

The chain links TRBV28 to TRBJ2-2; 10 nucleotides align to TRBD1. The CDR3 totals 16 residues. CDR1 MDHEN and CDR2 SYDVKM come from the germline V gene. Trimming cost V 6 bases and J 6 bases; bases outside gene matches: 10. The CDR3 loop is CASSSHGTGDSGELFF. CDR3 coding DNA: TGTGCCAGCAGCAGTCACGGGACAGGGGATTCCGGGGAGCTGTTTTTT. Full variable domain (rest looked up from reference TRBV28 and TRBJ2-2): DVKVTQSSRYLVKRTGEKVFLECVQDMDHENMFWYRQDPGLGLRLIYFSYDVKMKEKGDIPEGYSVSREKKERFSLILESASTNQTSMYLCASSSHGTGDSGELFFGEGSRLTVL.

The CDR3 here is CASSFTGGEQYF. The DNA for the CDR3 is TGTGCCAGCAGCTTCACAGGGGGTGAGCAGTACTTC. The rearrangement uses TRBV5-4 and TRBJ2-7; 8 bases line up with TRBD1. The CDR3 covers 12 residues. Trimming removed 2 bases from V and 7 bases from J; junction bases left unmatched: 2. CDR1 and CDR2 from the germline V gene are SGHNT and YYREEE (reference sequence). Looking up the rest from reference TRBV5-4 and TRBJ2-7 gives the full variable domain: ETGVTQSPTHLIKTRGQQVTLRCSSQSGHNTVSWYQQALGQGPQFIFQYYREEENGRGNFPPRFSGLQFPNYSSELNVNALELDDSALYLCASSFTGGEQYFGPGTRLTVT.

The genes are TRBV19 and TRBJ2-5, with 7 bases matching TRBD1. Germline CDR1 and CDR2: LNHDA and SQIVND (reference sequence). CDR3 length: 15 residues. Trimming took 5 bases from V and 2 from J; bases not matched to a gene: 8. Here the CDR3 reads CASSGRQGSQETQYF. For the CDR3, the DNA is TGTGCCAGTAGTGGACGACAGGGATCTCAAGAGACCCAGTACTTC.

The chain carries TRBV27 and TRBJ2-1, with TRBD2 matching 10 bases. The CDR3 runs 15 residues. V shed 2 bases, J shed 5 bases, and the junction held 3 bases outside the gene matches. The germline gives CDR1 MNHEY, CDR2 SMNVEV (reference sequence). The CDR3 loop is CASSLDSGRNNEQFF. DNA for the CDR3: TGTGCCAGCAGTTTAGATAGCGGGAGGAACAATGAGCAGTTCTTC.

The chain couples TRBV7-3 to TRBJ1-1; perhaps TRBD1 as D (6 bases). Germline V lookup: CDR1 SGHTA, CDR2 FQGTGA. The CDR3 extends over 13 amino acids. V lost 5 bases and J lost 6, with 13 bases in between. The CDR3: CASSLRGGAEAFF. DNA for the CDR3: TGTGCCAGCAGCCTACGAGGGGGGGCTGAAGCTTTCTTT.

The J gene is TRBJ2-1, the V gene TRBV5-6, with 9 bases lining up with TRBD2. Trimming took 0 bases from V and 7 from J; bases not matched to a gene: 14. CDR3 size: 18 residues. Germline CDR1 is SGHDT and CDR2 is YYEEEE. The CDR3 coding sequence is TGTGCCAGCAGCTTGGAAGGCGGGGGGGCCTTTGGTGGGAATGAGCAGTTCTTC. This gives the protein CASSLEGGGAFGGNEQFF. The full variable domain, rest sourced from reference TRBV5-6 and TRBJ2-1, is DAGVTQSPTHLIKTRGQQVTLRCSPKSGHDTVSWYQQALGQGPQFIFQYYEEEERQRGNFPDRFSGHQFPNYSSELNVNALLLGDSALYLCASSLEGGGAFGGNEQFFGPGTRLTVL.

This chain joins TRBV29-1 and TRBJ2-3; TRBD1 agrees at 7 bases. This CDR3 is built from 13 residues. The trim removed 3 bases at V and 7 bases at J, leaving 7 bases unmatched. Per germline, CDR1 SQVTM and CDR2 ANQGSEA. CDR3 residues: CSVDLQGINTQYF. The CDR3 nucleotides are TGCAGCGTTGATTTACAGGGGATTAATACGCAGTATTTT.

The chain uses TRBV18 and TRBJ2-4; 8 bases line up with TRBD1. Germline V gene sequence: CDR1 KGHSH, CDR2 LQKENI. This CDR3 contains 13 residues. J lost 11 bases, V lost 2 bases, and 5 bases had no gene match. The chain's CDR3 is CASSPGQGDVQYF. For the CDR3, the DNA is TGTGCCAGCTCACCAGGACAGGGTGACGTTCAGTACTTC.